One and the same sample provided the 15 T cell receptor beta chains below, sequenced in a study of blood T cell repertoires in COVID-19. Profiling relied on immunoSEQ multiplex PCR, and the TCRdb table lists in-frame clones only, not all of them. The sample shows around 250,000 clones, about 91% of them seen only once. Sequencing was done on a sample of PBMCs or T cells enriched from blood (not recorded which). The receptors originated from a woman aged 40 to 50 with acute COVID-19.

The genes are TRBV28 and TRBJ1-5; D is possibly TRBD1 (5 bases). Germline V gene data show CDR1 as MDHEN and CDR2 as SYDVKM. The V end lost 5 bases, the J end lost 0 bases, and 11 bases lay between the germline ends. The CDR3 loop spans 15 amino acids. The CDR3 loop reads CASSPGLYSNQPQHF. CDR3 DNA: TGTGCCAGCAGTCCGGGACTTTATAGCAATCAGCCCCAGCATTTT.

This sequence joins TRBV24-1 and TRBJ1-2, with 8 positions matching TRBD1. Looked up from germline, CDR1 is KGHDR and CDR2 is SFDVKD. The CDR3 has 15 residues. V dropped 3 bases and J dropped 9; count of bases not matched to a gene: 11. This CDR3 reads CATSDPTTGALSYTF. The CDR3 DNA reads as TGTGCCACCAGTGATCCGACGACAGGGGCCCTGAGCTACACCTTC.

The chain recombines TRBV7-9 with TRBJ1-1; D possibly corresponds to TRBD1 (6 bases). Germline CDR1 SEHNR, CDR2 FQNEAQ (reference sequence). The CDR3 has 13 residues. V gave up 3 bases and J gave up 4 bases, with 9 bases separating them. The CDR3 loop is CASSFRQATEAFF. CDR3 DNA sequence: TGTGCCAGCAGCTTCAGACAGGCCACTGAAGCTTTCTTT.

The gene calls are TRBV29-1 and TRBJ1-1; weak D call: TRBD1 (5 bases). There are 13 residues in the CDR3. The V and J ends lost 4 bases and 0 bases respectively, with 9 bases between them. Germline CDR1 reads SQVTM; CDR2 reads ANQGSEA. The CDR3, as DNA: TGCAGCGTTGGGGTCAGGGTGAACACTGAAGCTTTCTTT. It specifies CSVGVRVNTEAFF.

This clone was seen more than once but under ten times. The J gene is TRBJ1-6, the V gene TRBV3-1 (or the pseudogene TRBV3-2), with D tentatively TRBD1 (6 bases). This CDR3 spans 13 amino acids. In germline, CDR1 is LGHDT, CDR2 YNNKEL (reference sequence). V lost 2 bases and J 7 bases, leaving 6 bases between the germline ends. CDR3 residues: CASSQTGNSPLHF. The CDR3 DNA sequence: TGTGCCAGCAGCCAAACAGGGAATTCACCCCTCCACTTT.

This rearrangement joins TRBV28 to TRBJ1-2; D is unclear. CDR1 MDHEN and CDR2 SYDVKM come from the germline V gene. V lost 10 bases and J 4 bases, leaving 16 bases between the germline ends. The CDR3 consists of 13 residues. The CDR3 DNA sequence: TGTGCCACCTTTGAAACACAGACCTATGGCTACACCTTC. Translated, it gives CATFETQTYGYTF.

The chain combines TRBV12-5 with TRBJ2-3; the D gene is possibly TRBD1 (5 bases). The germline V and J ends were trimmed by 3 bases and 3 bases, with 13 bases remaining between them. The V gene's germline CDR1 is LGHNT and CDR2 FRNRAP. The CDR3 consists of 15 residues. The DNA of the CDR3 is TGTGCTAGTGGTTTAGGGGCATCCGGGACAGATACGCAGTATTTT. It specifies CASGLGASGTDTQYF.

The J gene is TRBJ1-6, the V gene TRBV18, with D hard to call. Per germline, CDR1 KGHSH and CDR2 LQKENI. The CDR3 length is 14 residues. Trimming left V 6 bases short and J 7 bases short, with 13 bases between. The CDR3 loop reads CASSTGSGNSPLHF. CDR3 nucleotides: TGTGCCAGCTCGACGGGGTCAGGAAATTCACCCCTCCACTTT.

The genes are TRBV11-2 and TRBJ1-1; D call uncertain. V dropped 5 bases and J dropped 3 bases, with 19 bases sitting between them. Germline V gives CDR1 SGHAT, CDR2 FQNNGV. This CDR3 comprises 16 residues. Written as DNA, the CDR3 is TGTGCCAGCAGCGTCCCCTTACACTTCGGGGACACTGAAGCTTTCTTT. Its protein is CASSVPLHFGDTEAFF.

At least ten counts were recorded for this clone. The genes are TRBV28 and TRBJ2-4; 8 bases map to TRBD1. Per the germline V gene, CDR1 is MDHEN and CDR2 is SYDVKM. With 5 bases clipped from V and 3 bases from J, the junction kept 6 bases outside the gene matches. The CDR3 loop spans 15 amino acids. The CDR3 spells CASSTGQVFKNIQYF. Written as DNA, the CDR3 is TGTGCCAGCAGTACGGGACAGGTATTCAAAAACATTCAGTACTTC.

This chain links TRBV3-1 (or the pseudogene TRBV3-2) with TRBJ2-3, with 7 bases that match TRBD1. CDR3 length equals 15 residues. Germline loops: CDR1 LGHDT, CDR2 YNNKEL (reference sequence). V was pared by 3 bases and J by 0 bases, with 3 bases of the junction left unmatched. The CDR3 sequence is CASSHGQVSTDTQYF. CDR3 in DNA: TGTGCCAGCAGCCACGGACAGGTTAGCACAGATACGCAGTATTTT.

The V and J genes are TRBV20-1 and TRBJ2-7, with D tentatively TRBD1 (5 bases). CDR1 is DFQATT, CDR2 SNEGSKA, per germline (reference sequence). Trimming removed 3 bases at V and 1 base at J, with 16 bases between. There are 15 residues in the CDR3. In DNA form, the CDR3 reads TGCAGTGCTAGTAGTCCCACAGGATTTTCCTACGAGCAGTACTTC. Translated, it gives CSASSPTGFSYEQYF.

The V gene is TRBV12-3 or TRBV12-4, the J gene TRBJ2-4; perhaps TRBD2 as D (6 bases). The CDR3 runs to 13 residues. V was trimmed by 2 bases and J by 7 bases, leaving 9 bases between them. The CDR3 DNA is TGTGCCAGCAGTTTATGGAGGGAGAACATTCAGTACTTC. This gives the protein CASSLWRENIQYF.

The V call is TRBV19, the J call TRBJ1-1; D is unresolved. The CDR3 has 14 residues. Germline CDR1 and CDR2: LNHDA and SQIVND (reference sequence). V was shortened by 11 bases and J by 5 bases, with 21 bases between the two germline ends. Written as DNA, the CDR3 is TGTGCCGCAGCGATAGGAGGCGGCGCAACTGAAGCTTTCTTT. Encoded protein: CAAAIGGGATEAFF.

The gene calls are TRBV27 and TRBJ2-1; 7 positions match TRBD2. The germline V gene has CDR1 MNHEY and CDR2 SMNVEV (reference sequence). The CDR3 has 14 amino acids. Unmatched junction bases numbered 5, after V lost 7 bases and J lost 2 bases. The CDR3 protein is CASKGRGTYNEQFF. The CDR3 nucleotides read TGTGCCAGCAAAGGGAGGGGAACCTACAATGAGCAGTTCTTC.